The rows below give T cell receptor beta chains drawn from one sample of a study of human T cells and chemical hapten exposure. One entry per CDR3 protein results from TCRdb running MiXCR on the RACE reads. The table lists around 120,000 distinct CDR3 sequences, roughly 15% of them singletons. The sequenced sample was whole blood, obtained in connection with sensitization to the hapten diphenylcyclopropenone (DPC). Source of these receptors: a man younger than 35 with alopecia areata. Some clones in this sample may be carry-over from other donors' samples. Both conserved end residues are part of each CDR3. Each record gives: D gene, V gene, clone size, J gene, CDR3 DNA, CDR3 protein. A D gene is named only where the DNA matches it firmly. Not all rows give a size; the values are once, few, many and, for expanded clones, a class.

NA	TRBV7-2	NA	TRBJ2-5	TGTGCCAGCAGCCCCCGCTCCGAGACCCAGTACTTC	CASSPRSETQYF
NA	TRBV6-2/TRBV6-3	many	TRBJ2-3	TGTGCCAGCATCTTCGGGAGTACGCAGTATTTT	CASIFGSTQYF
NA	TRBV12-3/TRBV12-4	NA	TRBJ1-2	TGTGCCAGCAGCCCTGGATACGCGGGGTATGGCTACACCTTC	CASSPGYAGYGYTF
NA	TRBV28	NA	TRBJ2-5	TGTGCCAGCACCTCTAAGGGCAACCGCCAAGAGACCCAGTACTTC	CASTSKGNRQETQYF
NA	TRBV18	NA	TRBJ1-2	TGTGCCAGCTCACCGCCCCTGGGCAGGGAACTTAATGGCTACACCTTC	CASSPPLGRELNGYTF
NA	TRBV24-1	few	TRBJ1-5	TGTGCCACCAGTTCGGCAGGACTCAATCAGCCCCAGCATTTT	CATSSAGLNQPQHF
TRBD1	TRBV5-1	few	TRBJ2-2	TGCGCCAGCAGCAATGGACAGGGGCAAAACACCGGGGAGCTGTTTTTT	CASSNGQGQNTGELFF
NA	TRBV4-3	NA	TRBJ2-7	TGCGCCAGCAGCCAAGATAATATGGGGTATGAGGAGTACGAGCAGTACTTC	CASSQDNMGYEEYEQYF
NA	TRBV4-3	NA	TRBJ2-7	TGCGCCAGCAGCCAAGATACGTACGAGCAGTACTTC	CASSQDTYEQYF
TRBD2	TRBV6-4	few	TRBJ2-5	TGTGCCAGCAGTACAACTAGCGGGGAGACCCAGTACTTC	CASSTTSGETQYF
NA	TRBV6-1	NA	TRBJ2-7	TGTGCCATCCCGATCCGAGGAGGCTACGAGCAGTACTTC	CAIPIRGGYEQYF
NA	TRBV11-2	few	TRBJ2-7	TGTGCCAGCAGCGCCGTTACCACCTACGAGCAGTACTTC	CASSAVTTYEQYF
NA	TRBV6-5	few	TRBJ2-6	TGTGCCAGCAGCCACTGGGGGTCTGGGGCCAACGTCCTGACTTTC	CASSHWGSGANVLTF
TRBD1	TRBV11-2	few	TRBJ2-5	TGTGCCAGCAGCTTACAGACAGGGATACAAGAGACCCAGTACTTC	CASSLQTGIQETQYF
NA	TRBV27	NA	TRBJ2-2	TGTGCCAGCAGTTGGGGACAGAACACCGGGGAGCTGTTTTTT	CASSWGQNTGELFF
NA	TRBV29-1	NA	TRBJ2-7	TGCAGCGTTGAAGATCCCGGCAACGAGCAGTACTTC	CSVEDPGNEQYF
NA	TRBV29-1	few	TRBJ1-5	TGCAGCGTTGAAGATCCTTGGTCAGTCAATCAGCCCCAGCATTTT	CSVEDPWSVNQPQHF
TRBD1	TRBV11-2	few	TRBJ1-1	TGTGCCAGCAGCTCCACCCGGACAGGGCGGAGTGAAGCTTTCTTT	CASSSTRTGRSEAFF
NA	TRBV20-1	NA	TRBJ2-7	TGCAGTGCCCCCCCGGGGAGCGGATACGAGCAGTACTTC	CSAPPGSGYEQYF
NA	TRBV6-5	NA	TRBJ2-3	TGTGCCAGCAGTTACTCGCCAGGTGGAGATACGCAGTATTTT	CASSYSPGGDTQYF
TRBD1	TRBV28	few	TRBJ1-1	TGTGCCAGCAGCGAGGCGGGACAGGGGAAGAACACTGAAGCTTTCTTT	CASSEAGQGKNTEAFF
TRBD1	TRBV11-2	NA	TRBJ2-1	TGTGCCAGCACCGGGACAGTCGCCTACAATGAGCAGTTCTTC	CASTGTVAYNEQFF
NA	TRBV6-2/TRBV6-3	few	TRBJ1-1	TGTGCCAGCAGTTACTCGAAGACAGACTTGAACACTGAAGCTTTCTTT	CASSYSKTDLNTEAFF
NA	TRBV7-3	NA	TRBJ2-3	TGTGCCAGCAGCCCCCCTAGCACAGATACGCAGTATTTT	CASSPPSTDTQYF
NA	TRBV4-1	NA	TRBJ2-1	TGCGCCAGCAGCGGGGGCTACAATGAGCAGTTCTTC	CASSGGYNEQFF
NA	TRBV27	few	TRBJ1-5	TGTGCCAGCAGACGACAGGATCAGCCCCAGCATTTT	CASRRQDQPQHF
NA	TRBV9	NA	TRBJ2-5	TGTGCCAGCAGCGTAACAGGGCGGGGAGAGACCCAGTACTTC	CASSVTGRGETQYF
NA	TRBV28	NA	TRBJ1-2	TGTGCCAGCAGTTTTAGTACTGAGGTTGGCTACACCTTC	CASSFSTEVGYTF
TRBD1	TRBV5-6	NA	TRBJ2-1	TGTGCCAGCAGCTTTCGGACAGGAATTGTCAATGAGCAGTTCTTC	CASSFRTGIVNEQFF
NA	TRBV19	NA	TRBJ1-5	TGTGCCAGTAGTATTCAACAGAGGGCGGGTCAGCCCCAGCATTTT	CASSIQQRAGQPQHF
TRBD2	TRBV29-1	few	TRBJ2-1	TGCAGCGCCCGAGCGACTAGCGGGGGATACAATGAGCAGTTCTTC	CSARATSGGYNEQFF
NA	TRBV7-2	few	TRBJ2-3	TGTGCCAGCAGCCAAGTCCAGAGAGATACGCAGTATTTT	CASSQVQRDTQYF
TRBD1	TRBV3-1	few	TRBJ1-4	TGTGCCAGCAGCCGGGGACAGGTTCTTAATGAAAAACTGTTTTTT	CASSRGQVLNEKLFF
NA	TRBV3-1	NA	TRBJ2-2	TGTGCCAGCAGCCCTTCTGGAGACGCCGGGGAGCTGTTTTTT	CASSPSGDAGELFF
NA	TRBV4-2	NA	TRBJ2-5	TGTGCCAGCAGCCGGAACCGGGACTACCAAGAGACCCAGTACTTC	CASSRNRDYQETQYF
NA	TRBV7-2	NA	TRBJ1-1	TGTGCCAGCAGCTTAAGGGGACCAAAGAACACTGAAGCTTTCTTT	CASSLRGPKNTEAFF
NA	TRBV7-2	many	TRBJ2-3	TGTGCCAGCAGGCCGACAGGCACAGATACGCAGTATTTT	CASRPTGTDTQYF
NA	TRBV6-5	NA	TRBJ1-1	TGTGCCGCGGGGAACACTGAAGCTTTCTTT	CAAGNTEAFF
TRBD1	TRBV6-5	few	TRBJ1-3	TGTGCCAGCAGTTACTCAGACCCTTTCAGGGGGGAAGCCGGAAACACCATATATTTT	CASSYSDPFRGEAGNTIYF
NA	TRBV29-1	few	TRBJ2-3	TGCAGCGTTGGCTTGGGGGAGGGGGCCACAGATACGCAGTATTTT	CSVGLGEGATDTQYF
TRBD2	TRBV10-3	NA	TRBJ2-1	TGTGCCATCAGTGAGAAGAGCGGGGGGTTCAATGAGCAGTTCTTC	CAISEKSGGFNEQFF
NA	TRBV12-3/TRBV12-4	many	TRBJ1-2	TGTGCCAGCAGCAGGGGCCCTGGCTATGGCTACACCTTC	CASSRGPGYGYTF
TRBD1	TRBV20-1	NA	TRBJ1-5	TGCAGTGCTAGAGCCTACTCCGAATACAACCGGGACAGGGATGCGTATAGCAATCAGCCCCAGCATTTT	CSARAYSEYNRDRDAYSNQPQHF
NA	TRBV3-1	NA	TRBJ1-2	TGTGCCAGCAGCCAAGATTTTGGTGGCTACACCTTC	CASSQDFGGYTF
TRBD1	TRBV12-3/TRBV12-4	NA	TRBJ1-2	TGTGCCAGCAGTTTCCTTTCCGGGACAGGAGAAGTGGGGCACGGCTACACCTTC	CASSFLSGTGEVGHGYTF
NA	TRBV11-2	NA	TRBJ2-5	TGTGCCAGCAGCCCTTTCCTTCAAGAGACCCAGTACTTC	CASSPFLQETQYF
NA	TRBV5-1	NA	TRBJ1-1	TGCGCCAGCAGCCTGGAAGGTGTGACTGAAGCTTTCTTT	CASSLEGVTEAFF
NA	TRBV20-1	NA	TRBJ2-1	TGCAGTGCTACCCCGCCCGGGAAATCCTACAATGAGCAGTTCTTC	CSATPPGKSYNEQFF
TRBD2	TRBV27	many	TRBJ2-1	TGTGCCAGCAGTACCTTAGCGGGGGGCCTCTCCATATACAATGAGCAGTTCTTC	CASSTLAGGLSIYNEQFF
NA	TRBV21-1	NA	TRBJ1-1	TGTGCCAGCAGCAAATACCCAGGCTGGGACACTGAAGCTTTCTTT	CASSKYPGWDTEAFF
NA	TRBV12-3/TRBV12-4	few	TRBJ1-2	TGTGCCAGCAGAGTAACAGGGATGGACTATGGCTACACCTTC	CASRVTGMDYGYTF
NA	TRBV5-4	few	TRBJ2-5	TGTGCCAGCAGCTCCGACCCCCAAGAGACCCAGTACTTC	CASSSDPQETQYF
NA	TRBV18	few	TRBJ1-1	TGTGCCAGCTCACCGAGGGACATCTGGAACACTGAAGCTTTCTTT	CASSPRDIWNTEAFF